The rows below give T cell receptor beta chains drawn from one sample of a study of blood T cell repertoires in COVID-19. Method: immunoSEQ multiplex PCR; TCRdb's copy keeps in-frame clones and lacks some. The table records roughly 150,000 clones, more than 75% of them present only once. Sequencing input: peripheral blood. These TCRs come from a man in his sixties with acute or convalescent COVID-19. CDR3s include the opening cysteine and the closing phenylalanine or tryptophan. Fields, in order: V gene, J gene, clone size, D gene, CDR3 DNA, CDR3 protein. D genes are given only for firm matches. Expanded clones get a size class; other rows say once, few or many, or leave the size out.

v_call: TRBV30
j_call: TRBJ1-1
clone_size: -
d_call: TRBD1
cdr3_nt: TGTGCCTGGAGTGTGGGACAGGGGGCCACTGAAGCTTTCTTT
cdr3_aa: CAWSVGQGATEAFF

v_call: TRBV28
j_call: TRBJ2-7
clone_size: -
d_call: -
cdr3_nt: TGTGCCAGCAGTTTCCGGGCTAGCCCCCACGAGCAGTACTTC
cdr3_aa: CASSFRASPHEQYF

v_call: TRBV30
j_call: TRBJ2-7
clone_size: -
d_call: TRBD1
cdr3_nt: TGTGCCTGGTCTCGGACAGGGGGCTCGGAAGAGCAGTACTTC
cdr3_aa: CAWSRTGGSEEQYF

v_call: TRBV28
j_call: TRBJ2-3
clone_size: once
d_call: TRBD2
cdr3_nt: TGTGCCAGCTTGAGGACTAGCCAAGCCACAGATACGCAGTATTTT
cdr3_aa: CASLRTSQATDTQYF

v_call: TRBV5-1
j_call: TRBJ2-5
clone_size: -
d_call: TRBD1
cdr3_nt: TGCGCCAGCAGCATAGGACAGGTCCAAGAGACCCAGTACTTC
cdr3_aa: CASSIGQVQETQYF

v_call: TRBV12-3/TRBV12-4
j_call: TRBJ2-1
clone_size: -
d_call: -
cdr3_nt: TGTGCCAGCAGTCTTAGTTACAATGAGCAGTTCTTC
cdr3_aa: CASSLSYNEQFF

v_call: TRBV6-5
j_call: TRBJ2-3
clone_size: -
d_call: TRBD1
cdr3_nt: TGTGCCAGCAGTCGGACAGGGATGGGCACAGATACGCAGTATTTT
cdr3_aa: CASSRTGMGTDTQYF

v_call: TRBV2
j_call: TRBJ2-1
clone_size: -
d_call: TRBD1
cdr3_nt: TGTGCCAGCAGTGGAATAGGGGGCGTGATGAATGAGCAGTTCTTC
cdr3_aa: CASSGIGGVMNEQFF

v_call: TRBV19
j_call: TRBJ1-5
clone_size: -
d_call: -
cdr3_nt: TGTGCCAGTAGTATAGTGAACAGGCCCAATCAGCCCCAGCATTTT
cdr3_aa: CASSIVNRPNQPQHF

v_call: TRBV24-1
j_call: TRBJ2-3
clone_size: -
d_call: TRBD2
cdr3_nt: TGTGCCACCAGTGATTTCGGCCCAGCGGGAGTGACAGATACGCAGTATTTT
cdr3_aa: CATSDFGPAGVTDTQYF

v_call: TRBV29-1
j_call: TRBJ1-1
clone_size: -
d_call: TRBD1
cdr3_nt: TGCAGCGTTGACACAGGGGGACAGAACACTGAAGCTTTCTTT
cdr3_aa: CSVDTGGQNTEAFF

v_call: TRBV14
j_call: TRBJ1-1
clone_size: -
d_call: TRBD1
cdr3_nt: TGTGCCAGCAACTTCGGACAGGGGGCTCGGGCTGAAGCTTTCTTT
cdr3_aa: CASNFGQGARAEAFF

v_call: TRBV24-1
j_call: TRBJ2-5
clone_size: -
d_call: -
cdr3_nt: TGTGCCACCAGTGATTTTGGAGGACCGCAACAAGAGACCCAGTACTTC
cdr3_aa: CATSDFGGPQQETQYF

v_call: TRBV2
j_call: TRBJ2-7
clone_size: -
d_call: TRBD2
cdr3_nt: TGTGCCAGCATCCGGACTAGCGGGAGATACGAGCAGTACTTC
cdr3_aa: CASIRTSGRYEQYF

v_call: TRBV12-3/TRBV12-4
j_call: TRBJ1-1
clone_size: few
d_call: -
cdr3_nt: TGTGCCAGCAGTTTATACGGAGGGCAAAAAGCTTTCTTT
cdr3_aa: CASSLYGGQKAFF

v_call: TRBV21-1
j_call: TRBJ2-1
clone_size: -
d_call: -
cdr3_nt: TGTGCCAGCAGCAAAGGTGGGGACAGGGGGCAATACAATGAGCAGTTCTTC
cdr3_aa: CASSKGGDRGQYNEQFF

v_call: TRBV18
j_call: TRBJ2-6
clone_size: few
d_call: TRBD1
cdr3_nt: TGTGCCAGCTCACCGACCACAGGGGTAGTGGTAGGTGGGGCCAACGTCCTGACTTTC
cdr3_aa: CASSPTTGVVVGGANVLTF

v_call: TRBV24-1
j_call: TRBJ2-2
clone_size: -
d_call: TRBD2
cdr3_nt: TGTGCCACCAGTGACCCTGGACTAGTGGCCGGGGAGCTGTTTTTT
cdr3_aa: CATSDPGLVAGELFF

v_call: TRBV6-5
j_call: TRBJ1-2
clone_size: -
d_call: -
cdr3_nt: TGTGCAGCGGGAAAAAGGGGAGCTAACTATGGCTACACCTTC
cdr3_aa: CAAGKRGANYGYTF

v_call: TRBV4-1
j_call: TRBJ2-5
clone_size: few
d_call: -
cdr3_nt: TGCGCCAGCAGCCAAGTAGGAGGGGTTGGGGAGACCCAGTACTTC
cdr3_aa: CASSQVGGVGETQYF

v_call: TRBV5-8
j_call: TRBJ2-7
clone_size: -
d_call: TRBD1
cdr3_nt: TGTGCCAGCAGCTTGTACCCGACAGGGACCTACGAGCAGTACTTC
cdr3_aa: CASSLYPTGTYEQYF

v_call: TRBV4-2
j_call: TRBJ2-5
clone_size: once
d_call: TRBD2
cdr3_nt: TGTGCCAGCAGCCAAGATCCTAGCGGGAGCGGACAAGAGACCCAGTACTTC
cdr3_aa: CASSQDPSGSGQETQYF

v_call: TRBV6-5
j_call: TRBJ2-1
clone_size: once
d_call: TRBD2
cdr3_nt: TGTGCCAGCAGATCCGGCTGGACTAGACGCAATGAGCAGTTCTTC
cdr3_aa: CASRSGWTRRNEQFF

v_call: TRBV3-1/TRBV3-2
j_call: TRBJ1-1
clone_size: -
d_call: -
cdr3_nt: TGTGCCAGCAGCCCTGCGATTCACAACACTGAAGCTTTCTTT
cdr3_aa: CASSPAIHNTEAFF

v_call: TRBV5-1
j_call: TRBJ2-3
clone_size: -
d_call: -
cdr3_nt: TGCGCCAGCAGTTCACAGTCTTCTAGCACAGATACGCAGTATTTT
cdr3_aa: CASSSQSSSTDTQYF

v_call: TRBV6-4
j_call: TRBJ2-7
clone_size: -
d_call: TRBD2
cdr3_nt: TGTGCCAGCAGTTCATGCGGGAGCATCTTGGAGCAGTACTTC
cdr3_aa: CASSSCGSILEQYF

v_call: TRBV13
j_call: TRBJ2-5
clone_size: -
d_call: -
cdr3_nt: TGTGCCAGCAGCTTTACAGGGCGTCAAGAGACCCAGTACTTC
cdr3_aa: CASSFTGRQETQYF

v_call: TRBV29-1
j_call: TRBJ1-2
clone_size: -
d_call: TRBD1
cdr3_nt: TGCAGCGTCGGCGGGACAGGCTATGGCTACACCTTC
cdr3_aa: CSVGGTGYGYTF

v_call: TRBV3-1/TRBV3-2
j_call: TRBJ1-6
clone_size: -
d_call: -
cdr3_nt: TGTGCCAGCAGCCACGGGACGGGAACGGGGGTTCCCCTCCACTTT
cdr3_aa: CASSHGTGTGVPLHF

v_call: TRBV7-8
j_call: TRBJ2-1
clone_size: -
d_call: TRBD1
cdr3_nt: TGTGCCAGCAGCTCGGGACAGGGCCTTAACAATGAGCAGTTCTTC
cdr3_aa: CASSSGQGLNNEQFF

v_call: TRBV7-2
j_call: TRBJ1-1
clone_size: -
d_call: TRBD1
cdr3_nt: TGTGCCAGCAGCTTAACCGGACAGGGGGCTATAACTGAAGCTTTCTTT
cdr3_aa: CASSLTGQGAITEAFF

v_call: TRBV6-4
j_call: TRBJ2-1
clone_size: -
d_call: -
cdr3_nt: TGTGCCAGCAGCGAGAAAAAGGCTAGCGATGAGCAGTTCTTC
cdr3_aa: CASSEKKASDEQFF

v_call: TRBV9
j_call: TRBJ1-6
clone_size: -
d_call: -
cdr3_nt: TGTGCCAGCGGAAGGGGTGCCCCCCTAAGTTCACCCCTCCACTTT
cdr3_aa: CASGRGAPLSSPLHF

v_call: TRBV4-2
j_call: TRBJ2-1
clone_size: few
d_call: -
cdr3_nt: TGTGCCAGCAGCCAACTGGACGGACTAAACTACAATGAGCAGTTCTTC
cdr3_aa: CASSQLDGLNYNEQFF

v_call: TRBV4-1
j_call: TRBJ2-7
clone_size: few
d_call: TRBD1
cdr3_nt: TGCGCCAGCAGCCAAAGACAGGGGGGTGGGTTCCACGAGCAGTACTTC
cdr3_aa: CASSQRQGGGFHEQYF

v_call: TRBV5-5
j_call: TRBJ2-6
clone_size: many
d_call: -
cdr3_nt: TGTGCCAGCAGCAGCTCAGGGGCTGGGGCCAACGTCCTGACTTTC
cdr3_aa: CASSSSGAGANVLTF

v_call: TRBV6-6
j_call: TRBJ2-4
clone_size: -
d_call: -
cdr3_nt: TGTGCCAGCACGGCGGAGTTGAGAAAAAACATTCAGTACTTC
cdr3_aa: CASTAELRKNIQYF

v_call: TRBV18
j_call: TRBJ1-5
clone_size: -
d_call: -
cdr3_nt: TGTGCCAGCTCACCAGGGGCTTTCAATCAGCCCCAGCATTTT
cdr3_aa: CASSPGAFNQPQHF

v_call: TRBV30
j_call: TRBJ1-4
clone_size: few
d_call: -
cdr3_nt: TGTGCCTGGACGGGTGGCGTGGATGAAAAACTGTTTTTT
cdr3_aa: CAWTGGVDEKLFF

v_call: TRBV10-3
j_call: TRBJ2-7
clone_size: few
d_call: TRBD2
cdr3_nt: TGTGCCATCAGTGAGGGGACTAGCTTCTCCTACGAGCAGTACTTC
cdr3_aa: CAISEGTSFSYEQYF

v_call: TRBV30
j_call: TRBJ2-3
clone_size: -
d_call: -
cdr3_nt: TGTGCCTGGAGAGAAGGGGTATACGTAAATACGCAGTATTTT
cdr3_aa: CAWREGVYVNTQYF

v_call: TRBV5-4
j_call: TRBJ2-5
clone_size: once
d_call: TRBD2
cdr3_nt: TGTGCCAGCAGCCCCGGGGGACTAGCGGGAGTCGGGGAGACCCAGTACTTC
cdr3_aa: CASSPGGLAGVGETQYF

v_call: TRBV19
j_call: TRBJ2-5
clone_size: -
d_call: TRBD2
cdr3_nt: TGTGCCAGTAGTACTTTGGGACTAGCGGGAGAGTTAGAGACCCAGTACTTC
cdr3_aa: CASSTLGLAGELETQYF

v_call: TRBV23-1
j_call: TRBJ2-2
clone_size: -
d_call: -
cdr3_nt: TGCGCCAGCAGTCGACACCTGAACACCGGGGAGCTGTTTTTT
cdr3_aa: CASSRHLNTGELFF

v_call: TRBV10-3
j_call: TRBJ2-5
clone_size: -
d_call: TRBD2
cdr3_nt: TGTGCCAGCCGGACTAGCCAGAACCAAGAGACCCAGTACTTC
cdr3_aa: CASRTSQNQETQYF

v_call: TRBV10-2
j_call: TRBJ2-4
clone_size: -
d_call: -
cdr3_nt: TGCGCCAGCAGTGAGGGGGGCGGGGGCATGGGCATTCAGTACTTC
cdr3_aa: CASSEGGGGMGIQYF

v_call: TRBV19
j_call: TRBJ1-2
clone_size: -
d_call: -
cdr3_nt: TGTGCCAGTAGTATTTACCAGAGGAACTATGGCTACACCTTC
cdr3_aa: CASSIYQRNYGYTF

v_call: TRBV3-1/TRBV3-2
j_call: TRBJ2-3
clone_size: -
d_call: TRBD2
cdr3_nt: TGTGCCAGCAGCCAGAGGGGACTATCCACAGATACGCAGTATTTT
cdr3_aa: CASSQRGLSTDTQYF

v_call: TRBV28
j_call: TRBJ2-3
clone_size: -
d_call: TRBD2
cdr3_nt: TGTGCCAGCGGCGGGCTAGCGGGAGTCAGCACAGATACGCAGTATTTT
cdr3_aa: CASGGLAGVSTDTQYF

v_call: TRBV12-5
j_call: TRBJ1-5
clone_size: many
d_call: -
cdr3_nt: TGTGCTAGTGGGGTGGGCCATCAGCCCCAGCATTTT
cdr3_aa: CASGVGHQPQHF

v_call: TRBV5-4
j_call: TRBJ2-7
clone_size: -
d_call: -
cdr3_nt: TGTGCCAGCAGCTTACAACCGGGGGAGCAGTACTTC
cdr3_aa: CASSLQPGEQYF

v_call: TRBV28
j_call: TRBJ2-3
clone_size: -
d_call: -
cdr3_nt: TGTGCCAGCAGTTCGCCTTTAGGGGAAATCACAGATACGCAGTATTTT
cdr3_aa: CASSSPLGEITDTQYF

v_call: TRBV2
j_call: TRBJ1-2
clone_size: -
d_call: TRBD1
cdr3_nt: TGTGCCAGCAGTGGGACAGGGCATGGCTACACCTTC
cdr3_aa: CASSGTGHGYTF